The next 29 T cell receptor beta chains were all read from a single sample in a study of blood T cell repertoires in COVID-19. The table came from immunoSEQ multiplex PCR; TCRdb's copy has only in-frame clones and leaves some out. The sample holds about 170,000 clones, about 85% seen once. Sequencing was carried out using peripheral blood. The source of these receptors is a woman between 65 and 79 years old with COVID-19, enrolled during active disease.

The rearrangement joins TRBV11-3 to TRBJ2-1; weak D call: TRBD2 (6 bases). V gave up 3 bases and J gave up 5 bases, with 11 bases separating them. From germline, CDR1 is SGHNT and CDR2 YENEEA. This CDR3 has 14 amino acids. CDR3 residues: CASSFGGKDNEQFF. CDR3 in DNA: TGTGCCAGCAGCTTCGGGGGAAAGGACAATGAGCAGTTCTTC.

This clone was detected only once. The gene calls are TRBV11-2 and TRBJ1-1; D unclear. The CDR3 spans 14 residues. Germline V gene lookup returns CDR1 SGHAT and CDR2 FQNNGV. Trimming removed 1 base from V and 5 bases from J, with 11 bases in between. CDR3 DNA: TGTGCCAGCAGCTTAGTGAGGGTAGGAACTGAAGCTTTCTTT. The encoded protein is CASSLVRVGTEAFF. Drawing the rest from reference TRBV11-2 and TRBJ1-1, the complete variable domain is EAGVAQSPRYKIIEKRQSVAFWCNPISGHATLYWYQQILGQGPKLLIQFQNNGVVDDSQLPKDRFSAERLKGVDSTLKIQPAKLEDSAVYLCASSLVRVGTEAFFGQGTRLTVV.

The chain is built from TRBV5-4 and TRBJ1-1, with D perhaps TRBD1 (5 bases). There are 17 residues in the CDR3. The germline CDR1 and CDR2 sequences are SGHNT and YYREEE (reference sequence). With 8 bases removed from V and 5 bases from J, the gap between germline ends came to 28 bases. CDR3: CASFSFSRRPEGTEAFF. CDR3 DNA sequence: TGTGCCAGTTTTTCATTTAGCCGACGCCCGGAGGGGACTGAAGCTTTCTTT.

V and J are TRBV2 and TRBJ1-3; 11 nucleotides align to TRBD1. CDR1 SNHLY and CDR2 FYNNEI come from the germline V gene. The CDR3 length is 17 residues. V lost 6 bases and J lost 4; bases outside the gene matches: 11. CDR3 DNA: TGTGCCAGCAGCAGGACAGGGGGCCGGGAGATGGGAAACACCATATATTTT. Its translation: CASSRTGGREMGNTIYF.

This clone was observed a handful of times. V is TRBV9 and J is TRBJ1-1; D is possibly TRBD1 (6 bases). With 3 bases removed from V and 1 base from J, the gap between germline ends came to 16 bases. The germline V gene encodes CDR1 SGDLS and CDR2 YYNGEE. This CDR3 has 16 amino acids. The CDR3 DNA sequence: TGTGCCAGCAGCGCTAGCGGGACATCTCAGAACACTGAAGCTTTCTTT. It specifies CASSASGTSQNTEAFF.

This sequence joins TRBV7-6 and TRBJ1-1; tentatively, D is TRBD1 (6 bases). The germline V gene has CDR1 SGHVS and CDR2 FNYEAQ. The CDR3 is 14 amino acids. Trimming left V 5 bases short and J 1 base short, with 11 bases between. The CDR3 reads CASSPGQSNTEAFF. The CDR3 DNA is TGTGCCAGCAGCCCCGGACAGTCGAACACTGAAGCTTTCTTT. Full variable domain (missing parts from reference TRBV7-6 and TRBJ1-1): GAGVSQSPRYKVTKRGQDVALRCDPISGHVSLYWYRQALGQGPEFLTYFNYEAQQDKSGLPNDRFSAERPEGSISTLTIQRTEQRDSAMYRCASSPGQSNTEAFFGQGTRLTVV.

V and J are TRBV27 and TRBJ1-1, with D uncertain. V lost 9 bases, J lost 1 base, and 12 bases lay in between. The V gene's germline CDR1 is MNHEY and CDR2 SMNVEV (reference sequence). The CDR3 runs 13 residues. The CDR3 sequence: CASRKEGNTEAFF. The CDR3 nucleotides read TGTGCCAGTAGGAAAGAGGGGAACACTGAAGCTTTCTTT.

The V and J genes are TRBV6-5 and TRBJ1-2; D may be TRBD1 (6 bases). Germline V gene sequence: CDR1 MNHEY, CDR2 SVGAGI. The CDR3 is 14 amino acids. V was pared by 9 bases and J by 4 bases, with 18 bases between. This CDR3 reads CASGGRTVFYGYTF. The CDR3 DNA reads as TGTGCCAGTGGAGGAAGGACAGTCTTCTATGGCTACACCTTC.

CDR3 coding DNA: TGTGCCAGCAGCCCGACAGGGAGTGAGCAGTTCTTC. Its protein is CASSPTGSEQFF. The V gene is TRBV5-5, the J gene TRBJ2-1, with TRBD1 matching over 7 bases. The CDR3 extends over 12 amino acids. Germline CDR1 SGHKS, CDR2 YYEKEE (reference sequence). Trimming at V came to 4 bases and at J to 9 bases, leaving 4 bases not matched to a gene.

This chain joins TRBV2 and TRBJ1-1, with D tentatively TRBD1 (6 bases). V was cut by 8 bases and J by 2 bases, with 12 bases left in between. CDR3 length: 13 amino acids. Germline V gene lookup returns CDR1 SNHLY and CDR2 FYNNEI. The CDR3 reads CASLGTSNTEAFF. The CDR3 nucleotides are TGTGCCAGCCTCGGGACATCCAACACTGAAGCTTTCTTT.

The V gene is TRBV5-1, the J gene TRBJ1-5; D gene uncertain. Deletions cut 4 bases from V and 8 bases from J, with 4 bases between. Germline V gene data show CDR1 as SGHRS and CDR2 as YFSETQ. The CDR3 runs 10 residues. The CDR3 here is CASSPEPQHF. The CDR3 DNA is TGCGCCAGCAGCCCCGAGCCCCAGCATTTT.

V is TRBV2 and J is TRBJ2-3; 15 nucleotides match TRBD2. Germline V CDR1 and CDR2: SNHLY, FYNNEI. Unmatched junction bases numbered 7, after V lost 9 bases and J lost 0 bases. This CDR3 is 17 amino acids long. In nucleotides, the CDR3 is TGTGCCAGACCCGGGACTAGCGGGGGGCTCAGCACAGATACGCAGTATTTT. It specifies CARPGTSGGLSTDTQYF.

This chain uses TRBV27 with TRBJ1-2, with 7 bases aligning to TRBD1. Germline loops: CDR1 MNHEY, CDR2 SMNVEV (reference sequence). V gave up 3 bases and J gave up 2 bases; unmatched junction bases: 12. The CDR3 covers 17 residues. CDR3 coding DNA: TGTGCCAGCAGTTTTCTACCTACCGGGACAGAAAACTATGGCTACACCTTC. Translating it yields CASSFLPTGTENYGYTF.

This clone was seen only once. The chain uses TRBV6-4 and TRBJ2-3; D is uncertain. The V end was cut by 0 bases, the J end by 4 bases, with 11 bases between. This CDR3 spans 15 amino acids. The germline gives CDR1 MRHNA, CDR2 SNTAGT. CDR3 in amino acids: CASSDSWASADTQYF. In DNA form, the CDR3 reads TGTGCCAGCAGTGACTCCTGGGCGTCGGCAGATACGCAGTATTTT.

The chain uses TRBV11-2 and TRBJ1-1, with D possibly TRBD1 on 5 matching bases. Germline V lookup: CDR1 SGHAT, CDR2 FQNNGV. The CDR3 extends over 12 amino acids. V lost 3 bases, J lost 9 bases, and 11 bases lay in between. DNA for the CDR3: TGTGCCAGCAGCTTTCCCGGGGGGAAAGCTTTCTTT. This gives the protein CASSFPGGKAFF.

This clone was counted only a few times. The chain has TRBV6-6 and TRBJ1-2; 11 bases map to TRBD1. Trimming took 6 bases from V and 6 from J; bases not matched to a gene: 6. The CDR3 covers 14 residues. Germline V lookup: CDR1 MNHNY, CDR2 SVGAGI (reference sequence). The CDR3 sequence is CASSQGQGANGYTF. In DNA, the CDR3 is TGTGCCAGCAGCCAAGGACAGGGGGCCAATGGCTACACCTTC.

This chain joins TRBV10-3 and TRBJ2-2; 9 bases line up with TRBD1. The germline V gene has CDR1 ENHRY and CDR2 SYGVKD. The junction had 11 bases not matched to a gene; V was cut back by 6 bases and J by 6 bases. The CDR3 covers 16 residues. CDR3 protein: CAISRETGGRAGELFF. The CDR3 region has the DNA TGTGCCATCAGCCGGGAGACAGGGGGGAGGGCCGGGGAGCTGTTTTTT.

The chain carries TRBV28 and TRBJ1-2, with TRBD1 matching over 7 bases. Unmatched junction bases numbered 10, after V lost 5 bases and J lost 13 bases. The CDR3 consists of 12 residues. The germline V gene encodes CDR1 MDHEN and CDR2 SYDVKM. CDR3 protein: CASSQNRGPGTF. The DNA of the CDR3 is TGTGCCAGCAGTCAAAACAGGGGACCGGGCACCTTC.

This clone was counted a few times. This chain links TRBV2 with TRBJ1-1, with D tentatively TRBD1 (5 bases). The CDR3 sequence is 11 residues long. The V end lost 6 bases, the J end lost 8 bases, and 10 bases lay between the germline ends. Germline V gives CDR1 SNHLY, CDR2 FYNNEI. CDR3 region: CASRKGSEAFF. DNA of the CDR3: TGTGCCAGCAGAAAGGGGTCCGAAGCTTTCTTT.

The chain has TRBV2 and TRBJ2-3; tentatively, D is TRBD1 (6 bases). Germline CDR1 SNHLY, CDR2 FYNNEI. The germline V and J ends were trimmed by 7 bases and 0 bases, with 11 bases remaining between them. The CDR3 loop spans 14 amino acids. The CDR3 DNA reads as TGTGCCAGCAAGGGGGTTTATAGCACAGATACGCAGTATTTT. Protein: CASKGVYSTDTQYF.

The chain uses TRBV28 and TRBJ1-4; TRBD1 aligns across 7 bases. Trimming cost V 6 bases and J 10 bases; bases outside gene matches: 11. Germline lookup yields CDR1 MDHEN and CDR2 SYDVKM. This CDR3 is 14 amino acids long. This CDR3 reads CASRLGGVTGKLFF. DNA of the CDR3: TGTGCCAGCAGATTAGGGGGCGTTACAGGAAAACTGTTTTTT.

Only a few counts were recorded for this clone. This chain uses TRBV6-5 with TRBJ2-1; no clear D gene. The CDR3 contains 13 residues. CDR1 and CDR2 from the germline V gene are MNHEY and SVGAGI. The V end lost 7 bases, the J end lost 2 bases, and 9 bases lay between the germline ends. The CDR3 loop is CASIYDTYNEQFF. CDR3 DNA: TGTGCCAGCATCTACGACACCTACAATGAGCAGTTCTTC.

The chain uses TRBV3-1 (or the pseudogene TRBV3-2) and TRBJ1-2, with D perhaps matching TRBD1 (5 bases). V was cut by 4 bases and J by 8 bases, with 11 bases left in between. The CDR3 consists of 12 residues. CDR1 and CDR2 from the germline V gene are LGHDT and YNNKEL (reference sequence). The CDR3 protein is CASSPTKGGYTF. The CDR3 DNA sequence: TGTGCCAGCAGCCCCACAAAGGGGGGCTACACCTTC.

CDR3 DNA sequence: TGTGCCAGCAGTTTAGGGCTAGCGGGTGGTTACAATGAGCAGTTCTTC. It is translated as CASSLGLAGGYNEQFF. The chain carries TRBV27 and TRBJ2-1, with 8 positions matching TRBD2. Germline V gives CDR1 MNHEY, CDR2 SMNVEV (reference sequence). This CDR3 comprises 16 residues. The V segment lost 2 bases and the J segment 4 bases; nucleotides outside the gene matches: 7.

The chain is built from TRBV2 and TRBJ2-7; D unclear. V lost 4 bases and J 4 bases, leaving 11 bases between the germline ends. The CDR3 runs to 13 residues. The germline gives CDR1 SNHLY, CDR2 FYNNEI. The CDR3 bases are TGTGCCAGCAGTGTCCACCCCCAGTACGAGCAGTACTTC. It codes for CASSVHPQYEQYF.

This clone was recorded only once. The chain is built from TRBV19 and TRBJ1-5; D is perhaps TRBD1 (6 bases). The CDR3 runs to 17 residues. Trimming took off 6 bases at V and 5 bases at J, with 23 bases between the two ends. Germline CDR1 is LNHDA and CDR2 is SQIVND (reference sequence). CDR3 nucleotides: TGTGCCAGTAGGCACGTCGTGGGGACAAGCTCCCATCAGCCCCAGCATTTT. It codes for CASRHVVGTSSHQPQHF. Full variable domain (remainder filled in from reference TRBV19 and TRBJ1-5): DGGITQSPKYLFRKEGQNVTLSCEQNLNHDAMYWYRQDPGQGLRLIYYSQIVNDFQKGDIAEGYSVSREKKESFPLTVTSAQKNPTAFYLCASRHVVGTSSHQPQHFGDGTRLSIL.

The chain joins TRBV7-8 to TRBJ1-5; tentative D call: TRBD1 (5 bases). Germline V CDR1 and CDR2: SGHVS, FQNEAQ. The length of the CDR3 is 16 residues. The V gene lost 1 base and the J gene lost 9 bases, with 19 bases spanning the gap. CDR3 sequence (DNA): TGTGCCAGCAGCTTAGTAACAGGTCAACAAAGGGGGCCCCAGCATTTT. This sequence encodes CASSLVTGQQRGPQHF.

The rearrangement links TRBV9 to TRBJ2-3; the D is unclear. The CDR3 loop spans 15 amino acids. In germline, CDR1 is SGDLS, CDR2 YYNGEE. V lost 0 bases to trimming and J lost 0 bases, with 8 bases between them. As DNA, the CDR3 is TGTGCCAGCAGCGTAGGCGGAGCAAGCACAGATACGCAGTATTTT. It yields the protein CASSVGGASTDTQYF.

This clone was seen only a few times. The rearrangement links TRBV6-5 to TRBJ1-2; tentatively, D is TRBD1 (5 bases). Deletions cut 10 bases from V and 4 bases from J, with 16 bases between. Germline V lookup: CDR1 MNHEY, CDR2 SVGAGI. This CDR3 comprises 13 residues. CDR3 amino acids: CATIKQAFYGYTF. In nucleotides, the CDR3 is TGTGCCACCATTAAACAGGCATTCTATGGCTACACCTTC.